This TCR beta chain appears in the sequencing data of a study of vaccination and CD4 T cells after COVID-19. Comments on this clonotype: Its cognate antigen is unknown.

The V segment lost 0 bases and the J segment 4 bases; nucleotides outside the gene matches: 7. The CDR3 contains 16 residues. Germline CDR1 MGHRA, CDR2 YSYEKL. Time point here: late sampling 161 to 241 days after vaccination in a few convalescent patients. Stated treatment: approximately nine-day PBMC culture with coronavirus spike peptide pools or control peptides (ViraFEST assay). The Oncomine TCR Beta short-read assay was applied to DNA of cultured CD4+ T cells. TCRdb re-analysed the PCR reads in MiXCR, keeping a single row per CDR3 protein. The table lists about 21,000 distinct CDR3 sequences, roughly 35% of them singletons, with less than 3% in the top ten.

This clonotype was sampled from a human donor who had recovered from COVID-19. This specimen was CD4+ T cells from blood, cultured in vitro, taken about 7 months after SARS-CoV-2 vaccination. V is TRBV4-1 and J is TRBJ2-7, with 9 bases matching TRBD2. In nucleotides, the CDR3 is TGCGCCAGCAGCCAAGATACAGGACTAGCGATGTACGAGCAGTACTTC. It translates to CASSQDTGLAMYEQYF.